This T cell receptor (beta chain) was captured by sequencing in a study of human T cells and chemical hapten exposure. On the study more broadly: DPC at 2% was the sensitizing agent, placed on roughly 2 cm by roughly 2 cm of upper inner arm skin. Study-level results: DPC sensitization did not alter TCRs above 1 in 1000 frequency.

A remark on this clonotype: Its antigen is as yet unknown.

The study's library attached unique molecular identifiers to single cDNA molecules. One entry per CDR3 protein, called by TCRdb with MiXCR from the RACE reads. Among approximately 79,000 distinct CDR3 sequences, about a tenth were seen once, and the ten largest hold around 1.5%. Time point meaning: patch test 1, 2 weeks after DPC sensitization. Documented treatment: therapeutic diphenylcyclopropenone sensitization with weekly scalp DPC. Participating donors were patients with alopecia, aged 18 to 70 years, considered appropriate candidates for DPC. The receptor was isolated from a woman between 50 and 59 years old with alopecia areata. Some clones in this sample may be carry-over from other donors' samples. The sample was whole blood, taken in connection with sensitization to the hapten diphenylcyclopropenone (DPC).

The CDR3 reads CAWSRDRVPRSGNTIYF. The DNA for the CDR3 is TGTGCCTGGAGTCGGGACAGGGTTCCGAGATCTGGAAACACCATATATTTT. The chain has TRBV30 and TRBJ1-3; 9 bases match TRBD1. V shed 2 bases, J shed 1 base, and the junction held 9 bases outside the gene matches. Per the germline V gene, CDR1 is GTSNPN and CDR2 is SVGIG (reference sequence). The CDR3 length is 17 residues.